The clone carrying this T cell receptor (beta chain) has a handful of counts. These data are taken from a study of blood T cell repertoires in COVID-19. The data were produced by immunoSEQ multiplex PCR, yet TCRdb's version contains in-frame clones alone and is incomplete. This table has about 260,000 clones, about 82% appearing once. The germline gives CDR1 LNHDA, CDR2 SQIVND (reference sequence). This CDR3 is built from 20 residues. Trimming pared 7 bases from V and 0 bases from J, leaving 29 bases between. The source material was PBMCs or T cells enriched from blood (not recorded which). The V gene is TRBV19, the J gene TRBJ2-3, with D maybe TRBD2 (5 bases). The TCR was taken from a woman aged 45-59 years who had recovered from COVID-19. The CDR3, as DNA: TGTGCCAGTACTAAACTGTGGAGGCGGCCACCCTTATCTAGCACAGATACGCAGTATTTT. It encodes CASTKLWRRPPLSSTDTQYF.